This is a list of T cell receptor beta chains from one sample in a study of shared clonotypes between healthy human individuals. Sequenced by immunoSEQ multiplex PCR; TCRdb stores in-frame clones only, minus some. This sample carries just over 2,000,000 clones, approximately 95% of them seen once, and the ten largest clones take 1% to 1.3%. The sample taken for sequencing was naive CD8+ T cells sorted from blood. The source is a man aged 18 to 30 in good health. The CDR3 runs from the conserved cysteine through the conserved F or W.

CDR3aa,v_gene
CASRLVREFEQYF,TRBV12-2
CASSSLTSVRGLYEQYF,TRBV11-2
CASRGGLSDGYTF,TRBV6-5
CASSVVAGASSYNEQFF,TRBV9
CASSPQVPGHEQYF,TRBV4-1
CASSTLEWDNEQFF,TRBV9
CASGDSLNQPQHF,TRBV27
CAIETGTGDHEQYF,TRBV10-3
CASSYSGSSGETQYF,TRBV6-6
CASSQLRTSGVETQYF,TRBV5-6
CASSLLGGSSYNSPLHF,TRBV5-5
CASSSEGNEQYF,TRBV6-5
CASSSSGARGRNEQFF,TRBV11-1
CASSEAGLVTEAFF,TRBV6-1
CASLDNPGNTIYF,TRBV6-1
CAISSEGGSSGYTF,TRBV10-3
CASSWTGDYEQYF,TRBV6-1
CASSLRTGAGELFF,TRBV11-3
CASQGGNSPLHF,TRBV7-9
CAISQDDSGNTIYF,TRBV10-3
CASSGPKGLTGELFF,TRBV7-9
CAWSPRQGAINTEAFF,TRBV30
CASSLSSGNTIYF,TRBV28
CASSYGLAGDTQYF,TRBV6-5
CASSPTGTGYYEQYF,TRBV18
CASSPRRGNTGELFF,TRBV18
CASSRDFSSGNTIYF,TRBV27
CASSPEGTAADIQYF,TRBV9
CASSLRGMTDTQYF,TRBV5-6
CASSYAQTYEQYF,TRBV27
CASAQAGGYEQYF,TRBV7-3
CASSLKGGDYNEQFF,TRBV7-3
CASSLLGSGELFF,TRBV9
CASSVYLGQETQYF,TRBV9
CASSWALGEGLEQYF,TRBV5-1
CASSNGQAEYEQYF,TRBV5-6
CASSPREWAGWDEQFF,TRBV7-9
CSGAGSSYNEQFF,TRBV29-1
CASSEDGGDYEQYF,TRBV6-1
CASSSRDRHGELFF,TRBV7-9
CASSLEAYEQYF,TRBV7-9
CASSLYYSGSDEQYF,TRBV27
CASSLFPGQETQYF,TRBV28
CATADGRSYEQYF,TRBV10-2
CASSFGSTPLHF,TRBV28
CASTSGNYEQYF,TRBV2
CASSSTGLAQYF,TRBV7-9
CASTLVGENSPLHF,TRBV13